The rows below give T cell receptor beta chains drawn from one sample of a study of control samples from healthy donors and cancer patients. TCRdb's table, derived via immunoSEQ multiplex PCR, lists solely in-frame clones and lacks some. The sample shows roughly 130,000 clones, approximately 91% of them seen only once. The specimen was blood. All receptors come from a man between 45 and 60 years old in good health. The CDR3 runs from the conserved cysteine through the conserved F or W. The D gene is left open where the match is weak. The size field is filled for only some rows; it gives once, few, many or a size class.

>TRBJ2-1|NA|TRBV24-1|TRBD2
CATSDFRGGLYNEQFF
TGTGCCACCAGTGATTTCCGGGGGGGCCTCTACAATGAGCAGTTCTTC
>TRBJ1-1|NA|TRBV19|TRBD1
CASSRQGALMNTEAFF
TGTGCCAGTAGCCGACAGGGGGCCCTGATGAACACTGAAGCTTTCTTT
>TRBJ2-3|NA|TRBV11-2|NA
CASSLAGIDTQYF
TGTGCCAGCAGCTTAGCAGGCATTGATACGCAGTATTTT
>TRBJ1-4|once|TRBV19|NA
CASSVANEKLFF
TGTGCCAGTAGCGTCGCGAATGAAAAACTGTTTTTT
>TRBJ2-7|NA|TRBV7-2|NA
CASSPGRGRGMHEQYF
TGTGCCAGCAGCCCGGGGAGGGGCAGGGGTATGCACGAGCAGTACTTC
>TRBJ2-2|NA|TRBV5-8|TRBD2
CASSLYLAGPSGELFF
TGTGCCAGCAGCTTGTATCTAGCGGGGCCCTCCGGGGAGCTGTTTTTT
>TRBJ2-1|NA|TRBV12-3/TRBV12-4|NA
CASSFGRGHEQFF
TGTGCCAGCAGTTTCGGCAGGGGCCATGAGCAGTTCTTC
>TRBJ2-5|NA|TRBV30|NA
CAWSVPALDQETQYF
TGTGCCTGGAGTGTCCCCGCCTTAGACCAAGAGACCCAGTACTTC
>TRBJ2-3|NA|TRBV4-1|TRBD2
CASSQDHLRASGGSDTQYF
TGCGCCAGCAGCCAAGATCACCTGCGGGCTAGCGGGGGGTCAGATACGCAGTATTTT
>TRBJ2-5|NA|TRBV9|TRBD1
CASSPTGGTRETQYF
TGTGCCAGCAGCCCGACAGGGGGCACCAGGGAGACCCAGTACTTC
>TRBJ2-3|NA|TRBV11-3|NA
CASSLGRSRGGTNTQYF
TGTGCCAGCAGCTTAGGGCGAAGTCGGGGAGGAACGAATACGCAGTATTTT
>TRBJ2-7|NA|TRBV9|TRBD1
CASSVEGTGTDEQYF
TGTGCCAGCAGCGTAGAGGGGACAGGGACCGACGAGCAGTACTTC
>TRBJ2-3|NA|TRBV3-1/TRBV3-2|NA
CASSQGPGRADTQYF
TGTGCCAGCAGCCAGGGACCGGGGCGAGCAGATACGCAGTATTTT
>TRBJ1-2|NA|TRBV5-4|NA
CASSYPGGISGYTF
TGTGCCAGCAGCTACCCGGGGGGCATTTCGGGCTACACCTTC
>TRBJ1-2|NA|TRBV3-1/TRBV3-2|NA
CASSREYRGGYTF
TGTGCCAGCAGCCGGGAATACCGGGGTGGCTACACCTTC
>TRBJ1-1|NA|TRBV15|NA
CATSSLQGYGAFF
TGTGCCACCAGCAGCCTTCAAGGTTACGGGGCTTTCTTT
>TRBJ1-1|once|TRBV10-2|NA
CASGGVWREAFF
TGCGCCAGCGGCGGAGTCTGGAGGGAAGCTTTCTTT
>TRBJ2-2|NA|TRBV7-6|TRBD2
CASSPSGGATGELFF
TGTGCCAGCAGCCCCAGCGGGGGGGCAACCGGGGAGCTGTTTTTT
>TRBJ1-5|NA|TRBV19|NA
CASSIAGMSNQPQHF
TGTGCCAGTAGTATAGCTGGGATGAGCAATCAGCCCCAGCATTTT
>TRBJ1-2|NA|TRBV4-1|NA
CASSQVGQGNYGYTF
TGCGCCAGCAGCCAAGTAGGTCAGGGAAACTATGGCTACACCTTC
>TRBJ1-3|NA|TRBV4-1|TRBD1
CASSPGGTGGGNTIYF
TGCGCCAGCAGCCCGGGGGGGACAGGGGGTGGAAACACCATATATTTT